There are a few counts of the clone carrying this T cell receptor beta chain. The data belong to a study of blood T cell repertoires in COVID-19. In the original workflow: Researchers report that nucleated cell counts were estimated from reference gene primer amplification. Repertoires were generated with immunoSEQ multiplex PCR, while TCRdb's copy carries only in-frame clones and drops some. D and trimming were read from the DNA, whereas the V and J calls and clone size are those reported in that table. The sample yields approximately 490,000 clones, around 87% seen once. The cohort comprised adults aged 18 to 89 years residing in around 25 US areas. Assignments of participants to cohorts depended upon their own reported clinical history. This TCR was recovered from a woman in her late teens or twenties who had recovered from COVID-19. The sample taken for sequencing was PBMCs or T cells enriched from blood (not recorded which).

In DNA form, the CDR3 reads TGTGCCAGCAGGGCTGGGGGGGTTAATTCACCCCTCCACTTT. The encoded protein is CASRAGGVNSPLHF. The chain has TRBV21-1 and TRBJ1-6. TRBV21-1 is reported as a pseudogene. CDR3 length equals 14 residues.